This T cell receptor beta chain was captured by sequencing in a study of neoadjuvant anti-PD-1 for oral cavity cancer. Turning to the study itself: Patients without progression received a fourth nivolumab dose around day 43, then surgical resection on days 50-56.

Per germline, CDR1 SGHAT and CDR2 FQNNGV. There are 17 residues in the CDR3. The junction had 4 bases not matched to a gene; V was cut back by 2 bases and J by 0 bases. TCRdb keeps only in-frame clones here, not all; method: immunoSEQ multiplex PCR. The sample has 5,500 to 7,500 clones; roughly 70% are singletons. With respect to this clone: Antigen: not known.

Study outcomes and limitations: Only three patients per response group were TCR-analyzed; validation needed. Treg/Th17 ratio rose with pretreatment blood and fell with post-treatment tumor TCRbeta clonality.

The J gene is TRBJ2-3, the V gene TRBV11-2; 11 positions agree with TRBD2. This clonotype was obtained from a person between 40 and 85 years old with oral cavity squamous cell carcinoma. The source material was PBMCs, sampled before nivolumab (anti-PD-1) treatment. CDR3 loop: CASSLRRLAGSTDTQYF. The CDR3 coding sequence is TGTGCCAGCAGCTTACGGCGACTAGCGGGGAGCACAGATACGCAGTATTTT. Based on the CDR3 plus reference TRBV11-2 and TRBJ2-3, the full variable domain is EAGVAQSPRYKIIEKRQSVAFWCNPISGHATLYWYQQILGQGPKLLIQFQNNGVVDDSQLPKDRFSAERLKGVDSTLKIQPAKLEDSAVYLCASSLRRLAGSTDTQYFGPGTRLTVL.